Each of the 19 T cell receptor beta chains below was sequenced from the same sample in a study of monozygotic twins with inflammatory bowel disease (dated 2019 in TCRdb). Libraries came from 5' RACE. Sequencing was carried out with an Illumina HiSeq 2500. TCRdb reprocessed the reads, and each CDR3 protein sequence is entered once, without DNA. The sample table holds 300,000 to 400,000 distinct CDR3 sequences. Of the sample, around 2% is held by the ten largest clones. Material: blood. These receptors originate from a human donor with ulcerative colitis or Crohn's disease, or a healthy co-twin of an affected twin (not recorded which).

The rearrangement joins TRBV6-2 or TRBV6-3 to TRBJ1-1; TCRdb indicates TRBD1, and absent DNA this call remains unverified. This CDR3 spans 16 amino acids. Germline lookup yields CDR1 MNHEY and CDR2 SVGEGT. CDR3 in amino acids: CASSYSPRGSHTEAFF.

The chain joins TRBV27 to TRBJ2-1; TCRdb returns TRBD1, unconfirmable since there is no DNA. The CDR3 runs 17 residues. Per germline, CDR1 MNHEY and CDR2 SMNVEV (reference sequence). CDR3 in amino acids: CASSTRPIANSYNEQFF.

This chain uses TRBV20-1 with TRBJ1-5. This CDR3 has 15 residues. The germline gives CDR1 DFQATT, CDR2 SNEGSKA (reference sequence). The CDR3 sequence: CSARTGWATNQPQHF.

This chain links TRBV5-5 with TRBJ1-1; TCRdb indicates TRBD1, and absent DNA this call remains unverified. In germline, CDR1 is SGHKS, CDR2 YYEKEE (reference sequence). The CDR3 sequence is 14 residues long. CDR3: CASSLERKGTEAFF.

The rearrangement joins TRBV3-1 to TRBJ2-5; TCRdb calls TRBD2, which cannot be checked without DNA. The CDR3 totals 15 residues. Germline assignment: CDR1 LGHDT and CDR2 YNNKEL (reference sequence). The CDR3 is CASKTSGMYQETQYF.

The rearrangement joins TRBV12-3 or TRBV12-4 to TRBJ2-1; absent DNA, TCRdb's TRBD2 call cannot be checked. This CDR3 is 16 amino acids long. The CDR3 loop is CASSLLGGGPVDEQFF.

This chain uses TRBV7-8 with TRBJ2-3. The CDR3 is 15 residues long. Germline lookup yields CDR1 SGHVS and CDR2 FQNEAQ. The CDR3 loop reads CASSLGLDSTDTQYF.

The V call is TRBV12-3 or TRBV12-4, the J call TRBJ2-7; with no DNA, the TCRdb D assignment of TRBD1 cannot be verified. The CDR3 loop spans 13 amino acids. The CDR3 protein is CASSGQGGLEQYF.

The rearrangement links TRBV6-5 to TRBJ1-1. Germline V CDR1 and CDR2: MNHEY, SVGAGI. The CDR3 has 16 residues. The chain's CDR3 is CASSYSVEGGGSEAFF.

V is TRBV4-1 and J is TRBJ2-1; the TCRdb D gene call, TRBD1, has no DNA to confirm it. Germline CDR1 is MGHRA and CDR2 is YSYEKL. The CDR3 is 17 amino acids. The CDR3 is CASSQEPGQGEFNEQFF.

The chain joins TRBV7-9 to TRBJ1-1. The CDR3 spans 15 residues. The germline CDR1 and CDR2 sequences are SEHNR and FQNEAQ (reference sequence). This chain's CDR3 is CASSLAPQMNTEAFF.

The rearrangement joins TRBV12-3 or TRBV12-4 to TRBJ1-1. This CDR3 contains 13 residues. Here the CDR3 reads CASGALGISEAFF.

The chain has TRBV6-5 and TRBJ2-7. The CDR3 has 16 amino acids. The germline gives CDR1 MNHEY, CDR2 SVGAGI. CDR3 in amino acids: CASSYSEDRGSYEQYF.

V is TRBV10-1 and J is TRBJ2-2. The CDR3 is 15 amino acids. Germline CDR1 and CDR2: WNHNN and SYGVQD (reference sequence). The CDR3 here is CASSESAVGSGELFF.

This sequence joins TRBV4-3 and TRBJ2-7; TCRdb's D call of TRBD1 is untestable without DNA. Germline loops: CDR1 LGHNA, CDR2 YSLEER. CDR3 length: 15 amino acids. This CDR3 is CASSQGTGWAYEQYF.

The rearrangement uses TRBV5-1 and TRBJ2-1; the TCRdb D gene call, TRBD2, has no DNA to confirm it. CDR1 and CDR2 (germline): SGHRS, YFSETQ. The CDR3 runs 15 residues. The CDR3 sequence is CATSTGTNLYNEQFF.

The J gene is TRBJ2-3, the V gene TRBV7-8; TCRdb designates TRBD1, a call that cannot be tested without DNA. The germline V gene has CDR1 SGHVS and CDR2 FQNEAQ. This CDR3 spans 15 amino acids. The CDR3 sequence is CASSFGYGGEDTQYF. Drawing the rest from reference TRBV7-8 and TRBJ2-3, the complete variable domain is GAGVSQSPRYKVAKRGQDVALRCDPISGHVSLFWYQQALGQGPEFLTYFQNEAQLDKSGLPSDRFFAERPEGSVSTLKIQRTQQEDSAVYLCASSFGYGGEDTQYFGPGTRLTVL.

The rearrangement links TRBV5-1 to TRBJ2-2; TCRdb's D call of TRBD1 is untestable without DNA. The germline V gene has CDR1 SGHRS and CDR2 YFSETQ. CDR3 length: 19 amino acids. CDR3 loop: CASSPGQGGHLKYTGELFF.

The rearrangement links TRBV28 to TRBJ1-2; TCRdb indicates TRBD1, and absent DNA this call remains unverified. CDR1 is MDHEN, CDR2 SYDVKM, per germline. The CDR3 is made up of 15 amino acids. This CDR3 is CASSNLGQSNYGYTF.